These 21 T cell receptor beta chains share one sample of origin, sequenced in a study of blood T cell repertoires in COVID-19 (dated by TCRdb to 2020 to 2022). Receptor amplification or capture employed the immunoSEQ multiplex PCR assay. TCRdb holds this immuneACCESS table with in-frame rearrangements only. Some clones are missing; in checked studies, unresolved V genes explain under half, and the rest has no known cause. In this sample the table shows a few hundred thousand clones, 70% to 90% of which occur a single time. The ten largest account for about 0.93% of the sample. What was sequenced was peripheral blood. The source is a man aged 35 to 55 with acute or convalescent COVID-19.

This chain links TRBV7-2 with TRBJ1-5, with D possibly matching TRBD1 (6 bases). Deletions cut 3 bases from V and 4 bases from J, with 7 bases between. The CDR3 totals 13 residues. In germline, CDR1 is SGHTA, CDR2 FQGNSA. The CDR3 DNA reads TGTGCCAGCAGCTTGGACAGAAATCAGCCCCAGCATTTT. Translating it yields CASSLDRNQPQHF.

Written as DNA, the CDR3 is TGTGCCAGCTCGAAGACAGGCACCGACTCACCCCTCCACTTT. It is translated as CASSKTGTDSPLHF. This chain uses TRBV18 with TRBJ1-6; D possibly corresponds to TRBD1 (6 bases). This CDR3 region has 14 residues. Germline loops: CDR1 KGHSH, CDR2 LQKENI. V was shortened by 6 bases and J by 10 bases, with 16 bases between the two germline ends.

This chain links TRBV6-2 or TRBV6-3 with TRBJ2-5; 11 bases are shared with TRBD2. J gave up 1 base and V 2 bases, and 3 bases lay outside the gene matches. Looked up from germline, CDR1 is MNHEY and CDR2 is SVGEGT. The CDR3 sequence is 16 residues long. CDR3 in DNA: TGTGCCAGCAGTTACCCGGGACTAGCGGTCCAAGAGACCCAGTACTTC. It is translated as CASSYPGLAVQETQYF.

J is TRBJ2-5 and V is TRBV7-2, with 14 bases lining up with TRBD2. V was pared by 3 bases and J by 5 bases, with 5 bases of the junction left unmatched. The CDR3 consists of 16 residues. The germline V gene has CDR1 SGHTA and CDR2 FQGNSA. The CDR3 reads CASSLGLAGVGETQYF. Here the CDR3 DNA reads TGTGCCAGCAGCTTGGGACTAGCGGGGGTAGGGGAGACCCAGTACTTC.

This chain joins TRBV7-3 and TRBJ2-3, with TRBD2 identical over 12 bases. Trimming cost V 5 bases and J 2 bases; bases outside gene matches: 8. Germline values: CDR1 SGHTA, CDR2 FQGTGA. This CDR3 contains 17 residues. The CDR3 region has the DNA TGTGCCAGCAGCGCCCACACTAGCGGGGGGTTCACAGATACGCAGTATTTT. It translates to CASSAHTSGGFTDTQYF.

As for this clone: Its ends do not fully match the called genes, so a read error is possible. The chain combines TRBV3-1 (or the pseudogene TRBV3-2) with TRBJ1-1, with TRBD1 identical over 7 bases. The CDR3 length is 13 residues. Germline V gene data show CDR1 as LGHDT and CDR2 as YNNKEL (reference sequence). CDR3 DNA: TGTGCCAGCAGTCAAGGGGGCTACGCTGAAGCTTTCTTT. Its translation: CASSQGGYAEAFF.

This clone has a single count. The chain has TRBV9 and TRBJ2-1, with 8 bases matching TRBD2. Germline loops: CDR1 SGDLS, CDR2 YYNGEE. The CDR3 totals 20 residues. V shed 2 bases and J 1 base; nucleotides not matched to a gene: 17. DNA for the CDR3: TGTGCCAGCAGCGTCACCCTCAGCGGGGGCCACTCTCGTTCCTACAATGAGCAGTTCTTC. It encodes CASSVTLSGGHSRSYNEQFF.

J is TRBJ1-1 and V is TRBV11-3, with 7 bases aligning to TRBD1. The length of the CDR3 is 15 residues. Germline V gene lookup returns CDR1 SGHNT and CDR2 YENEEA. V was pared by 5 bases and J by 2 bases, with 8 bases of the junction left unmatched. The CDR3 region has the DNA TGTGCCAGCAGCCATAGGGACAGCCGTAACACTGAAGCTTTCTTT. This codes for CASSHRDSRNTEAFF.

The chain employs TRBV6-2 or TRBV6-3 and TRBJ2-1, with D perhaps matching TRBD2 (5 bases). Germline loops: CDR1 MNHEY, CDR2 SVGEGT. The CDR3 is made up of 17 amino acids. V shed 2 bases and J shed 6 bases, with 20 bases lying between them. CDR3 amino acids: CASSYLSISLGSNEQFF. CDR3 nucleotide sequence: TGTGCCAGCAGTTACCTTTCTATCAGCTTAGGGAGCAATGAGCAGTTCTTC.

V and J are TRBV6-5 and TRBJ1-1, with no clear D. Between the trimmed V and J ends, which lost 8 bases and 3 bases, there was a span of 13 bases. The CDR3 extends over 13 amino acids. CDR1 and CDR2 (germline): MNHEY, SVGAGI. The DNA for the CDR3 is TGTGCCAGCTGCGATACCCTGGACACTGAAGCTTTCTTT. It encodes CASCDTLDTEAFF.

The gene calls are TRBV6-1 and TRBJ2-5; the match to TRBD2 covers 11 bases. J gave up 5 bases and V 4 bases, and 9 bases lay outside the gene matches. Germline V lookup: CDR1 MNHNS, CDR2 SASEGT. This CDR3 region has 16 residues. The DNA of the CDR3 is TGTGCCAGCAGTGTGTATAGCGGGGGGGCCGGGGAGACCCAGTACTTC. Protein: CASSVYSGGAGETQYF.

The chain has TRBV5-6 and TRBJ1-1; D gene unclear. The CDR3 contains 16 residues. CDR1 SGHDT and CDR2 YYEEEE come from the germline V gene. V gave up 3 bases and J gave up 1 base, with 16 bases separating them. The CDR3 DNA is TGTGCCAGCAGCTCGACGACCTGGGCACGGAACACTGAAGCTTTCTTT. Translated: CASSSTTWARNTEAFF.

This sequence joins TRBV27 and TRBJ1-2; 7 bases are a match to TRBD1. Germline lookup yields CDR1 MNHEY and CDR2 SMNVEV (reference sequence). The V gene end was trimmed by 8 bases and the J gene end by 7 bases; junction bases not matched to a gene: 10. This CDR3 is built from 13 residues. The CDR3 is CASGRTGSAGYTF. The CDR3 region has the DNA TGTGCCAGCGGCCGGACAGGTTCTGCTGGCTACACCTTC.

The chain employs TRBV9 and TRBJ2-3; D might be TRBD2 (5 bases). V lost 3 bases and J lost 0, with 14 bases in between. The CDR3 is 16 residues long. Germline values: CDR1 SGDLS, CDR2 YYNGEE. The CDR3 loop reads CASSAHPAESTDTQYF. The CDR3 DNA follows: TGTGCCAGCAGCGCCCACCCAGCGGAGAGCACAGATACGCAGTATTTT.

V gene TRBV18 combines with J gene TRBJ1-1; D is unclear. Germline V gene sequence: CDR1 KGHSH, CDR2 LQKENI. The CDR3 spans 13 residues. Trimming cost V 8 bases and J 5 bases, with 15 bases left between them. The CDR3 protein is CASLSRAGTEAFF. The CDR3 DNA reads as TGTGCCAGCCTCTCGCGTGCGGGGACTGAAGCTTTCTTT.

The chain recombines TRBV6-6 with TRBJ1-2, with D possibly being TRBD1 (6 bases). Looked up from germline, CDR1 is MNHNY and CDR2 is SVGAGI (reference sequence). This CDR3 contains 14 residues. V was cut by 2 bases and J by 2 bases, with 9 bases left in between. This CDR3 reads CASSYLQGNYGYTF. As DNA, the CDR3 is TGTGCCAGCAGTTACCTACAGGGCAACTATGGCTACACCTTC.

The rearrangement uses TRBV10-3 and TRBJ1-1, with TRBD1 matching 7 bases. Germline V gene data show CDR1 as ENHRY and CDR2 as SYGVKD. CDR3 length: 14 amino acids. V was clipped by 4 bases and J by 7 bases; unmatched bases: 9. CDR3 protein: CAISAKGAQGEAFF. The CDR3 nucleotides are TGTGCCATCAGTGCGAAGGGGGCGCAGGGTGAAGCTTTCTTT.

The chain joins TRBV7-6 to TRBJ1-1; the match to TRBD1 covers 7 bases. This CDR3 contains 17 residues. Germline-derived CDR1 and CDR2 are SGHVS and FNYEAQ. With 7 bases clipped from V and 1 base from J, the junction kept 15 bases outside the gene matches. The CDR3 DNA reads TGTGCCAGCAATCCCAGCCCCCCTACAGGGGCGAACACTGAAGCTTTCTTT. The encoded protein is CASNPSPPTGANTEAFF.

The CDR3 nucleotides are TGCGCCAGCAGCATAGCGGAAGAGACCCAGTACTTC. Protein: CASSIAEETQYF. The genes are TRBV5-1 and TRBJ2-5; D might be TRBD2 (6 bases). CDR1 and CDR2 from the germline V gene are SGHRS and YFSETQ. V lost 4 bases and J 3 bases, leaving 7 bases between the germline ends. This CDR3 comprises 12 residues.

The chain employs TRBV9 and TRBJ2-2; D is perhaps TRBD2 (7 bases). This CDR3 is built from 16 residues. The germline V and J ends were trimmed by 4 bases and 4 bases, with 17 bases remaining between them. Germline assignment: CDR1 SGDLS and CDR2 YYNGEE. The CDR3: CASSLNAGASTGELFF. Written as DNA, the CDR3 is TGTGCCAGCAGCCTGAACGCGGGGGCTAGCACCGGGGAGCTGTTTTTT.

The gene calls are TRBV7-2 and TRBJ1-2, with D tentatively TRBD1 (5 bases). The germline gives CDR1 SGHTA, CDR2 FQGNSA. CDR3 length: 15 amino acids. The V end lost 1 base, the J end lost 1 base, and 10 bases lay between the germline ends. The CDR3: CASSLGLGGNYGYTF. The CDR3 region has the DNA TGTGCCAGCAGCTTAGGTCTGGGGGGTAACTATGGCTACACCTTC. The full variable domain, with the rest looked up from reference TRBV7-2 and TRBJ1-2, is GAGVSQSPSNKVTEKGKDVELRCDPISGHTALYWYRQSLGQGLEFLIYFQGNSAPDKSGLPSDRFSAERTGGSVSTLTIQRTQQEDSAVYLCASSLGLGGNYGYTFGSGTRLTVV.